This T cell receptor (beta chain) was observed in a study of T cell repertoires in cytomegalovirus infection. Overall study context: A matching HLA type, together with CMV infection, was signaled by public TCR beta signatures.

V was pared by 6 bases and J by 1 base, with 9 bases between. The germline gives CDR1 SGHVS, CDR2 FNYEAQ. The length of the CDR3 is 14 residues. From the reads, TCRdb called clonotypes with MiXCR, one entry per CDR3 protein. The repertoire holds some 600,000 distinct CDR3 sequences, with less than 25% as singletons. Ten or more counts support this clonotype. As yet, its antigen is unknown. Study-wide results and limits: Clonotype analysis showed dominance of the ex vivo response by HLA-C-restricted CMV-specific TCR beta clonotypes.

Sequencing used CD8+ T cells from PBMCs. This receptor was obtained from a human donor in good health (CMV status not recorded). Some clones in this sample may be carry-over from other donors' samples. The rearrangement joins TRBV7-6 to TRBJ2-2; no definite D call. The CDR3 bases are TGTGCCAGCAGACCAGCGAGGAACACCGGGGAGCTGTTTTTT. Encoded protein: CASRPARNTGELFF.